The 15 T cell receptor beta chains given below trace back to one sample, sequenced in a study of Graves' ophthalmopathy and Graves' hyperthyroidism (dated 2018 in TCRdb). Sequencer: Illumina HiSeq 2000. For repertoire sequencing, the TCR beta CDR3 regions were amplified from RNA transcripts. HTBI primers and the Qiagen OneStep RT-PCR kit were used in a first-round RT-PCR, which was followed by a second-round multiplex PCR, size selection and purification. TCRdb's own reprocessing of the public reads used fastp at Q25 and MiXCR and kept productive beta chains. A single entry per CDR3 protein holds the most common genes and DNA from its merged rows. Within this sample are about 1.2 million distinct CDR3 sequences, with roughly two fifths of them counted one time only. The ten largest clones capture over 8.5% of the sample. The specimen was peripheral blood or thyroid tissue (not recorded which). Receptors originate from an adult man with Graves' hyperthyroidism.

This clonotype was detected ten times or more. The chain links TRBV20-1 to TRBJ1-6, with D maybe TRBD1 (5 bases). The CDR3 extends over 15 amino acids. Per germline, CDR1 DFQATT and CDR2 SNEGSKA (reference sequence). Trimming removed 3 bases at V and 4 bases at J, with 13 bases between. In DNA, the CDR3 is TGCAGTGCTAGTTCTTCCAGGGAGTATAATTCACCCCTCCACTTT. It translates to CSASSSREYNSPLHF.

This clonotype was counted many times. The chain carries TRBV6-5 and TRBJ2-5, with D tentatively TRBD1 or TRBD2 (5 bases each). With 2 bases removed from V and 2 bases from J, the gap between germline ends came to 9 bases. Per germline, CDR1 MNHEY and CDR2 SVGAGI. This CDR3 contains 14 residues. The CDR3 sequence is CASSYIGGQETQYF. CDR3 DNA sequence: TGTGCCAGCAGTTACATTGGGGGACAAGAGACCCAGTACTTC.

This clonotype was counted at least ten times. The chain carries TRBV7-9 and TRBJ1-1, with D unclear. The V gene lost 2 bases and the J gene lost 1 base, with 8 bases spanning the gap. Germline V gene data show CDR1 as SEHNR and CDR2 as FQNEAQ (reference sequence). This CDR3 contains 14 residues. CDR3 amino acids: CASSLRAANTEAFF. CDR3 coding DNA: TGTGCCAGCAGCTTAAGGGCGGCGAACACTGAAGCTTTCTTT.

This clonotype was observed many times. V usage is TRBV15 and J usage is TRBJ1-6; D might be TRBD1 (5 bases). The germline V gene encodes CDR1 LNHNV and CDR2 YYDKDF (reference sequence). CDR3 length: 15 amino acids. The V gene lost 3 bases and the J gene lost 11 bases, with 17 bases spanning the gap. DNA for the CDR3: TGTGCCACCAGCAGGGCTCCGGGGACGGGGACACCCCTCCACTTT. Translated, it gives CATSRAPGTGTPLHF.

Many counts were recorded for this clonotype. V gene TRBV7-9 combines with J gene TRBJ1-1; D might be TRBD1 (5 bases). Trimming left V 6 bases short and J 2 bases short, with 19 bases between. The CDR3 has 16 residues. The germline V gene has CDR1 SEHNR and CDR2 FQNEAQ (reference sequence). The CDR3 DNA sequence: TGTGCCAGCAGATACAGAAGCGCGACAGTTAACACTGAAGCTTTCTTT. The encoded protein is CASRYRSATVNTEAFF. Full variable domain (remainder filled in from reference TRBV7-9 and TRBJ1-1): DTGVSQNPRHKITKRGQNVTFRCDPISEHNRLYWYRQTLGQGPEFLTYFQNEAQLEKSRLLSDRFSAERPKGSFSTLEIQRTEQGDSAMYLCASRYRSATVNTEAFFGQGTRLTVV.

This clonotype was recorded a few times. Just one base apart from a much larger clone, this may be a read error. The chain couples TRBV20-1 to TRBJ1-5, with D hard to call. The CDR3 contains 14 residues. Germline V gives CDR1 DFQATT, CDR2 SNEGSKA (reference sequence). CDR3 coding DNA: TGCAGTGCAGAAGGGAAGGGTCGGGATCAGCCCCATCATTTT. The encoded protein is CSAEGKGRDQPHHF.

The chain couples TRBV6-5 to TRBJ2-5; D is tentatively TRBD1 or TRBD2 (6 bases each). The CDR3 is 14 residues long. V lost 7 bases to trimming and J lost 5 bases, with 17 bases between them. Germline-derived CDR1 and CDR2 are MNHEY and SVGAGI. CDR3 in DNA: TGTGCCAGCAAAGGGGGGTTTCTCCAGGAGACCCAGTACTTC. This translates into CASKGGFLQETQYF.

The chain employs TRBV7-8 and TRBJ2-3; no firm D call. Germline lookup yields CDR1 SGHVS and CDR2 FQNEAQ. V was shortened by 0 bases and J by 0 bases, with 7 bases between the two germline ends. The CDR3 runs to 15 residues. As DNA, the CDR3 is TGTGCCAGCAGCTTAGCGCGGCTAAGCACAGATACGCAGTATTTT. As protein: CASSLARLSTDTQYF.

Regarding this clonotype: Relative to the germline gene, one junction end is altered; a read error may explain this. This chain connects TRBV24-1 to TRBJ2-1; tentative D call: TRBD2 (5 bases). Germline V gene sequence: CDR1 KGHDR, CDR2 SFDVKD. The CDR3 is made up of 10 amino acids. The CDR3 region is CATGSNQQFF. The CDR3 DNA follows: TGTGCCACTGGGAGCAATCAGCAGTTCTTC.

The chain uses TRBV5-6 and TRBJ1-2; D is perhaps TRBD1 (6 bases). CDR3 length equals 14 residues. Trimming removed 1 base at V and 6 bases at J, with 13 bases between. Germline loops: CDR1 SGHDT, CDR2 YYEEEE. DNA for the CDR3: TGTGCCAGCAGCTTGCGGCAGGGGAGGAATGGCTACACCTTC. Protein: CASSLRQGRNGYTF.

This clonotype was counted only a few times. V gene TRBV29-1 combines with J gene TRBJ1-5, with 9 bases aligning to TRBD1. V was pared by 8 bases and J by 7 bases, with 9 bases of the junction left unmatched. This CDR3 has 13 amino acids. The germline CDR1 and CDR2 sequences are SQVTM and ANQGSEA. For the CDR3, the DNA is TGCAGCCCGGGACAGGGTTTATACCAGCCCCAGCATTTT. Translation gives CSPGQGLYQPQHF.

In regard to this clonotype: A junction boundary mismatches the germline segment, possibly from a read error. In DNA form, the CDR3 reads TGTGCCAGCAGTGACGGGACTAGCGGGGACACAGATACGCAGTATTTT. Protein: CASSDGTSGDTDTQYF. The chain couples TRBV10-3 to TRBJ2-3; TRBD2 matches at 13 bases. Germline V gene lookup returns CDR1 ENHRY and CDR2 SYGVKD. The length of the CDR3 is 16 residues.

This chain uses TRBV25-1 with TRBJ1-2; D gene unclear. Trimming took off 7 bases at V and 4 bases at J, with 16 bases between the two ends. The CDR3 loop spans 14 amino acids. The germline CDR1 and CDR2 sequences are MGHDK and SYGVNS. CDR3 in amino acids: CASMRPGGAYGYTF. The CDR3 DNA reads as TGTGCCAGCATGAGACCGGGAGGAGCCTATGGCTACACCTTC.

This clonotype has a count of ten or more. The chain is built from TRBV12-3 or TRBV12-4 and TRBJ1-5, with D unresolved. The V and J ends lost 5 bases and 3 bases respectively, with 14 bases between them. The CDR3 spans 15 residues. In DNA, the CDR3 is TGTGCCAGCAGTACGCGACATAGCACCAATCAGCCCCAGCATTTT. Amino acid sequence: CASSTRHSTNQPQHF.

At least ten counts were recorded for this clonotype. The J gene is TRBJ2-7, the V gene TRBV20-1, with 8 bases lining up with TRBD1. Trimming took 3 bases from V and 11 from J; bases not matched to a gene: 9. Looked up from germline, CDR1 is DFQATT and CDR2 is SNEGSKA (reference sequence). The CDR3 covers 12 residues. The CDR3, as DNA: TGCAGTGCTAGTCGGACAGGGAGCAACGAGTACTTC. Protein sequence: CSASRTGSNEYF.